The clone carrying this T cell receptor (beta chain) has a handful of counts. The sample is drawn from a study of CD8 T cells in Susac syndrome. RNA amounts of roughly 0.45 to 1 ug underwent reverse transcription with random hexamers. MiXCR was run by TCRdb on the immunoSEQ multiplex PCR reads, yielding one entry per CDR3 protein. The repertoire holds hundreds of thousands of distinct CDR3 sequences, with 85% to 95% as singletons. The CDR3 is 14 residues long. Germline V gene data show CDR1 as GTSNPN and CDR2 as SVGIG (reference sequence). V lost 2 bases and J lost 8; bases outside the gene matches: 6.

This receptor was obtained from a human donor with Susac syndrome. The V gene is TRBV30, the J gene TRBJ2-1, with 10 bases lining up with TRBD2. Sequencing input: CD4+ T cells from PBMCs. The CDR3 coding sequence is TGTGCCTGGAGTAAGCGGGGGGGCCTCTATGAGCAGTTCTTC. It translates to CAWSKRGGLYEQFF.